These 24 T cell receptor beta chains were all obtained from the same sample, sequenced in a study of blood T cell repertoires in COVID-19. The protocol was immunoSEQ multiplex PCR, while the TCRdb copy is restricted to in-frame clones and leaves out a portion. The sample shows some 180,000 clones, 75% to 85% of them seen only once. Sequencing used peripheral blood. All receptors derive from a human donor in a cohort sampled during active COVID-19.

This clone showed up just a few times. The V and J genes are TRBV10-1 and TRBJ1-1; D ambiguous. Trimming took off 4 bases at V and 4 bases at J, with 10 bases between the two ends. This CDR3 has 13 amino acids. Germline V gene data show CDR1 as WNHNN and CDR2 as SYGVQD (reference sequence). The CDR3 DNA sequence: TGCGCCAGCAGTGGTGGCAGGTTCACTGAAGCTTTCTTT. This gives the protein CASSGGRFTEAFF.

This CDR3 reads CASSLGGQSYNEKLFF. The CDR3 nucleotides are TGTGCCAGCAGCTTAGGGGGACAGAGTTATAATGAAAAACTGTTTTTT. V and J are TRBV7-9 and TRBJ1-4, with TRBD1 matching 7 bases. J gave up 4 bases and V 1 base, and 6 bases lay outside the gene matches. The CDR3 loop spans 16 amino acids. CDR1 is SEHNR, CDR2 FQNEAQ, per germline (reference sequence).

The chain couples TRBV18 to TRBJ1-2, with D unresolved. Per the germline V gene, CDR1 is KGHSH and CDR2 is LQKENI. Trimming took off 2 bases at V and 0 bases at J, with 19 bases between the two ends. The CDR3 runs to 18 residues. The CDR3 nucleotides are TGTGCCAGCTCACCATATGGACCCGGGAACGAGGCTAACTATGGCTACACCTTC. Translating gives CASSPYGPGNEANYGYTF.

The chain recombines TRBV20-1 with TRBJ1-2; 8 positions match TRBD1. CDR1 DFQATT and CDR2 SNEGSKA come from the germline V gene (reference sequence). V lost 8 bases, J lost 7 bases, and 6 bases stayed unmatched. The CDR3 runs to 11 residues. CDR3 coding DNA: TGCAGTTCTCCAGGGGGCGCTGGCTACACCTTC. It codes for CSSPGGAGYTF.

A few counts support this clone. The rearrangement links TRBV9 to TRBJ1-6; TRBD1 is a possible D gene (5 bases). The CDR3 consists of 15 residues. The V gene's germline CDR1 is SGDLS and CDR2 YYNGEE. V was cut by 4 bases and J by 7 bases, with 15 bases left in between. CDR3 sequence: CASSYAGLSNSPLHF. Here the CDR3 DNA reads TGTGCCAGCAGCTACGCAGGGTTGTCGAATTCACCCCTCCACTTT.

The chain carries TRBV30 and TRBJ2-7, with D maybe TRBD2 (5 bases). CDR3 size: 13 residues. Germline V lookup: CDR1 GTSNPN, CDR2 SVGIG (reference sequence). V gave up 2 bases and J gave up 3 bases, with 11 bases separating them. CDR3 protein: CAWSSSGGYEQYF. CDR3 sequence (DNA): TGTGCCTGGAGTTCGTCTGGAGGCTACGAGCAGTACTTC. Drawing the rest from reference TRBV30 and TRBJ2-7, the complete variable domain is SQTIHQWPATLVQPVGSPLSLECTVEGTSNPNLYWYRQAAGRGLQLLFYSVGIGQISSEVPQNLSASRPQDRQFILSSKKLLLSDSGFYLCAWSSSGGYEQYFGPGTRLTVT.

The chain combines TRBV2 with TRBJ2-1, with TRBD1 matching 7 bases. The trim removed 5 bases at V and 6 bases at J, leaving 10 bases unmatched. From germline, CDR1 is SNHLY and CDR2 FYNNEI. The CDR3 covers 15 residues. The CDR3 protein is CASSFDRAQGNEQFF. The CDR3 DNA is TGTGCCAGCAGTTTCGACAGGGCCCAGGGCAATGAGCAGTTCTTC.

V gene TRBV21-1 combines with J gene TRBJ1-4. TRBV21-1 constitutes a pseudogene. The CDR3 consists of 14 residues. The CDR3: CASSNVETNEKLFF. For the CDR3, the DNA is TGTGCCAGCAGCAATGTGGAGACTAATGAAAAACTGTTTTTT.

This clone has at least ten counts. The chain is built from TRBV30 and TRBJ2-7, with D possibly matching TRBD1 (6 bases). V lost 0 bases, J lost 3 bases, and 9 bases lay in between. This CDR3 is 13 amino acids long. Germline loops: CDR1 GTSNPN, CDR2 SVGIG (reference sequence). The DNA for the CDR3 is TGTGCCTGGAGTGTTGGGGGCAACTACGAGCAGTACTTC. Protein product: CAWSVGGNYEQYF.

The rearrangement uses TRBV5-4 and TRBJ2-1; TRBD2 is a possible D gene (6 bases). Trimming shortened V by 6 bases and J by 5 bases, and 15 bases separated the two germline ends. CDR1 and CDR2 from the germline V gene are SGHNT and YYREEE (reference sequence). The length of the CDR3 is 14 residues. CDR3: CASTPRGGDNEQFF. The CDR3 bases are TGTGCCAGCACCCCACGGGGCGGGGACAATGAGCAGTTCTTC. Looking up the rest from reference TRBV5-4 and TRBJ2-1 gives the full variable domain: ETGVTQSPTHLIKTRGQQVTLRCSSQSGHNTVSWYQQALGQGPQFIFQYYREEENGRGNFPPRFSGLQFPNYSSELNVNALELDDSALYLCASTPRGGDNEQFFGPGTRLTVL.

The chain uses TRBV3-1 (or the pseudogene TRBV3-2) and TRBJ2-7; D not resolved. Germline V gene data show CDR1 as LGHDT and CDR2 as YNNKEL (reference sequence). The CDR3 length is 13 residues. V gave up 1 base and J gave up 2 bases, with 6 bases separating them. In DNA form, the CDR3 reads TGTGCCAGCAGCCAAGGCAGAACCTACGAGCAGTACTTC. This sequence encodes CASSQGRTYEQYF.

For this clone: The sample has other DNA sequences that encode this CDR3 too. The V gene is TRBV3-1 (or the pseudogene TRBV3-2), the J gene TRBJ1-1, with D uncertain. The CDR3 covers 15 residues. CDR1 LGHDT and CDR2 YNNKEL come from the germline V gene (reference sequence). Trimming took off 1 base at V and 0 bases at J, with 9 bases between the two ends. The CDR3 spells CASSQGELMNTEAFF. CDR3 nucleotide sequence: TGTGCCAGCAGCCAAGGTGAACTCATGAACACTGAAGCTTTCTTT.

CDR3: CASSWPGLGIFYNEQFF. The CDR3 nucleotides are TGCGCCAGCAGTTGGCCGGGACTAGGGATATTCTACAATGAGCAGTTCTTC. This rearrangement joins TRBV5-1 to TRBJ2-1; TRBD2 aligns across 8 bases. The length of the CDR3 is 17 residues. The V segment lost 5 bases and the J segment 3 bases; nucleotides outside the gene matches: 13. Germline V CDR1 and CDR2: SGHRS, YFSETQ.

This chain joins TRBV18 and TRBJ2-7, with D tentatively TRBD1 (5 bases). The V end was cut by 3 bases, the J end by 6 bases, with 12 bases between. Germline CDR1 and CDR2: KGHSH and LQKENI. The CDR3 sequence is 13 residues long. The CDR3 DNA reads as TGTGCCAGCTCACCCGACAGTCTGGGCGAGCAGTACTTC. Its protein is CASSPDSLGEQYF.

V gene TRBV4-1 combines with J gene TRBJ1-4; 7 nucleotides agree with TRBD1. The V gene's germline CDR1 is MGHRA and CDR2 YSYEKL. The CDR3 loop spans 16 amino acids. J gave up 4 bases and V 1 base, and 6 bases lay outside the gene matches. CDR3 nucleotides: TGCGCCAGCAGCCAAGTTTTCGGGGACAGTAATGAAAAACTGTTTTTT. It specifies CASSQVFGDSNEKLFF.

This clone was detected once. The chain is built from TRBV10-2 and TRBJ2-3; 8 bases agree with TRBD2. Germline V lookup: CDR1 WSHSY, CDR2 SAAADI. J gave up 4 bases and V 4 bases, and 7 bases lay outside the gene matches. CDR3 size: 15 residues. In nucleotides, the CDR3 is TGCGCCAGCAGTGCCCTTAGCGGGATAGCAGATACGCAGTATTTT. Translation gives CASSALSGIADTQYF.

The rearrangement joins TRBV10-1 to TRBJ2-3; 11 bases map to TRBD1. This CDR3 contains 15 residues. The V gene's germline CDR1 is WNHNN and CDR2 SYGVQD (reference sequence). J lost 6 bases, V lost 6 bases, and 8 bases had no gene match. The CDR3 DNA reads as TGCGCCAGCAGCCGGGACAGGGGGTCTATCGATACGCAGTATTTT. It specifies CASSRDRGSIDTQYF.

J is TRBJ2-7 and V is TRBV2; D possibly corresponds to TRBD1 (5 bases). The CDR3 has 13 amino acids. V was clipped by 2 bases and J by 5 bases, with 10 bases between them. Germline CDR1 reads SNHLY; CDR2 reads FYNNEI. The CDR3 nucleotides are TGTGCCAGCAGTGAATGGCAGGGCCACGAGCAGTACTTC. Protein product: CASSEWQGHEQYF.

J is TRBJ1-1 and V is TRBV11-2; tentatively, D is TRBD1 (6 bases). The V gene's germline CDR1 is SGHAT and CDR2 FQNNGV. V lost 2 bases, J lost 1 base, and 14 bases lay in between. The CDR3 spans 16 residues. CDR3 region: CASSLWGQGTNTEAFF. For the CDR3, the DNA is TGTGCCAGCAGCTTATGGGGTCAGGGGACGAACACTGAAGCTTTCTTT.

The CDR3 sequence: CASSELYYEQYF. The CDR3 DNA sequence: TGTGCCAGCAGCGAACTCTACTACGAGCAGTACTTC. The J gene is TRBJ2-7, the V gene TRBV2; the D is unclear. V lost 6 bases and J lost 3, with 9 bases in between. This CDR3 has 12 amino acids. The germline gives CDR1 SNHLY, CDR2 FYNNEI.

The chain couples TRBV9 to TRBJ1-1, with unresolved D. In germline, CDR1 is SGDLS, CDR2 YYNGEE. V was pared by 4 bases and J by 4 bases, with 14 bases between. This CDR3 comprises 14 residues. CDR3 region: CASSPEERFTEAFF. The CDR3 nucleotides read TGTGCCAGCAGCCCAGAAGAGAGGTTCACTGAAGCTTTCTTT.

The table lists this clone with a few counts. The genes are TRBV2 and TRBJ2-1; 10 bases are a match to TRBD1. Losses at the gene ends were 2 bases for V and 9 bases for J; bases not matched to a gene: 10. Germline V gene data show CDR1 as SNHLY and CDR2 as FYNNEI. This CDR3 comprises 16 residues. The CDR3 sequence: CASSEKGQGLRVEQFF. In DNA form, the CDR3 reads TGTGCCAGCAGTGAAAAGGGACAGGGGTTAAGGGTTGAGCAGTTCTTC.

The gene calls are TRBV28 and TRBJ1-4; TRBD1 aligns across 9 bases. V gave up 3 bases and J gave up 7 bases; unmatched junction bases: 12. CDR1 and CDR2 (germline): MDHEN, SYDVKM. This CDR3 region has 17 residues. The CDR3 reads CASSFPTGGAGSEKLFF. The CDR3 DNA sequence: TGTGCCAGCAGTTTCCCCACAGGGGGCGCGGGTAGTGAAAAACTGTTTTTT.

This clone was seen a handful of times. The chain has TRBV3-1 (or the pseudogene TRBV3-2) and TRBJ2-1, with TRBD2 matching 9 bases. This CDR3 has 15 residues. Germline V lookup: CDR1 LGHDT, CDR2 YNNKEL (reference sequence). J was trimmed by 5 bases and V by 7 bases; bases with no gene match: 9. CDR3 protein: CASNRGVAGDNEQFF. In DNA form, the CDR3 reads TGTGCCAGCAACCGGGGGGTAGCGGGAGACAATGAGCAGTTCTTC.